This T cell receptor beta chain emerged from a study of cytomegalovirus exposure and HLA in healthy donors. PCR primers comprised 60 Vbeta and 13 Jbeta primers. Repertoires were generated with immunoSEQ multiplex PCR, while TCRdb's copy carries only in-frame clones and drops some. Of under 150,000 clones detected, roughly 80% appear once; the ten largest clones hold around 4.1%. Comment on this clone: What it binds is unknown.

Study-level results: For most TCR beta V segments, an earlier analysis put the productive rate at about 87% or about 30% of the time.

The sequence derives from a woman in her thirties or forties in good health and CMV-seronegative. Sequencing used PBMCs.

This chain's CDR3 is CASSFLSGSGTDTQYF. The CDR3 DNA reads TGTGCCAGCAGCTTCCTTAGCGGGAGTGGCACAGATACGCAGTATTTT. The chain uses TRBV7-3 and TRBJ2-3, with TRBD2 matching 9 bases. Trimming removed 3 bases from V and 1 base from J; junction bases left unmatched: 5. CDR1 SGHTA and CDR2 FQGTGA come from the germline V gene. CDR3 length: 16 amino acids.